The 15 T cell receptor beta chains given below trace back to one sample, sequenced in a study of blood T cell repertoires in COVID-19. The assay was immunoSEQ multiplex PCR, and TCRdb's table has in-frame clones only and misses some. The sample has approximately 180,000 clones, roughly 85% seen once. Sequencing used peripheral blood. These receptors came from a human donor with active or convalescent COVID-19. The donor label of this sample is uncertain.

The genes are TRBV19 and TRBJ2-7; 10 nucleotides agree with TRBD1. CDR3 length equals 15 residues. Germline lookup yields CDR1 LNHDA and CDR2 SQIVND (reference sequence). Trimming cost V 4 bases and J 3 bases; bases outside gene matches: 6. CDR3: CASSTTGQGNYEQYF. The CDR3 region has the DNA TGTGCCAGTAGTACGACGGGACAGGGGAACTACGAGCAGTACTTC.

The chain recombines TRBV10-1 with TRBJ2-1; D might be TRBD1 (6 bases). The CDR3 has 11 residues. Per germline, CDR1 WNHNN and CDR2 SYGVQD (reference sequence). This chain's CDR3 is CAAGAYNEQFF. As DNA, the CDR3 is TGCGCAGCAGGGGCCTACAATGAGCAGTTCTTC.

The chain joins TRBV7-9 to TRBJ1-6, with D unclear. CDR1 and CDR2 from the germline V gene are SEHNR and FQNEAQ (reference sequence). This CDR3 has 14 amino acids. The V end was cut by 1 base, the J end by 7 bases, with 8 bases between. The CDR3 region has the DNA TGTGCCAGCAGCTTAGAGCAGCGGAATTCACCCCTCCACTTT. It encodes CASSLEQRNSPLHF. The full variable domain, completed using reference TRBV7-9 and TRBJ1-6, is DTGVSQNPRHKITKRGQNVTFRCDPISEHNRLYWYRQTLGQGPEFLTYFQNEAQLEKSRLLSDRFSAERPKGSFSTLEIQRTEQGDSAMYLCASSLEQRNSPLHFGNGTRLTVT.

The chain joins TRBV6-5 to TRBJ1-2, with unresolved D. This CDR3 has 13 amino acids. Trimming shortened V by 6 bases and J by 0 bases, and 8 bases separated the two germline ends. Germline lookup yields CDR1 MNHEY and CDR2 SVGAGI. CDR3 in DNA: TGTGCCAGCAGACTTACAGCTAACTATGGCTACACCTTC. Amino acid sequence: CASRLTANYGYTF.

The chain links TRBV7-9 to TRBJ2-3, with D possibly being TRBD2 (5 bases). Germline lookup yields CDR1 SEHNR and CDR2 FQNEAQ (reference sequence). The CDR3 is made up of 13 amino acids. Trimming took 0 bases from V and 4 from J, leaving 5 bases between them. CDR3 protein: CASSLARADTQYF. For the CDR3, the DNA is TGTGCCAGCAGCTTAGCGAGGGCAGATACGCAGTATTTT.

The chain links TRBV14 to TRBJ1-3, with TRBD1 matching over 10 bases. The CDR3 length is 20 residues. The ends lost 4 bases at V and 3 bases at J; junction bases unmatched: 18. The germline gives CDR1 SGHDN, CDR2 FVKESK. CDR3 loop: CASSPSPEIRQGASGNTIYF. The CDR3 bases are TGTGCCAGCAGCCCGTCGCCGGAAATTCGACAGGGGGCGAGTGGAAACACCATATATTTT.

This clone was observed once. The chain recombines TRBV27 with TRBJ1-2; D gene uncertain. Per germline, CDR1 MNHEY and CDR2 SMNVEV (reference sequence). V was shortened by 2 bases and J by 4 bases, with 11 bases between the two germline ends. The CDR3 consists of 14 residues. The CDR3 region has the DNA TGTGCCAGCAGTTTAGTCGGCTCGGGCTATGGCTACACCTTC. Translating it yields CASSLVGSGYGYTF.

The rearrangement uses TRBV30 and TRBJ1-2; TRBD1 matches at 7 bases. The ends lost 2 bases at V and 7 bases at J; junction bases unmatched: 7. Germline V lookup: CDR1 GTSNPN, CDR2 SVGIG (reference sequence). This CDR3 region has 13 residues. The CDR3 reads CAWSLSGGSGYTF. The CDR3 region has the DNA TGTGCCTGGAGTTTATCAGGGGGAAGTGGCTACACCTTC.

This clone is categorized as medium-sized. J is TRBJ1-4 and V is TRBV5-1; TRBD1 aligns across 7 bases. The germline gives CDR1 SGHRS, CDR2 YFSETQ. After removal of 4 bases from V and 5 bases from J, the junction contained 5 bases not matched to a gene. The length of the CDR3 is 14 residues. CDR3 amino acids: CASSVTGLNEKLFF. CDR3 DNA: TGCGCCAGCAGCGTGACAGGGTTAAATGAAAAACTGTTTTTT.

The chain uses TRBV7-9 and TRBJ1-6, with 7 bases identical to TRBD1. This CDR3 is 15 amino acids long. The V gene's germline CDR1 is SEHNR and CDR2 FQNEAQ (reference sequence). With V trimmed by 4 bases and J by 7 bases, 7 bases remained unmatched. This CDR3 is CASSSDVTGNSPLHF. CDR3 DNA: TGTGCCAGCAGCTCTGATGTGACAGGGAATTCACCCCTCCACTTT.

This rearrangement joins TRBV12-3 or TRBV12-4 to TRBJ1-2, with 9 nucleotides matching TRBD1. This CDR3 region has 13 residues. Trimming removed 1 base from V and 6 bases from J; junction bases left unmatched: 0. The CDR3 bases are TGTGCCAGCAGTTTAGGGACAGGGGATGGCTACACCTTC. Protein sequence: CASSLGTGDGYTF.

The V call is TRBV18, the J call TRBJ1-1; no firm D call. Trimming removed 3 bases from V and 0 bases from J, with 5 bases in between. The CDR3 is 13 amino acids. Germline lookup yields CDR1 KGHSH and CDR2 LQKENI. The CDR3 DNA sequence: TGTGCCAGCTCACCGGCTGTGAACACTGAAGCTTTCTTT. This gives the protein CASSPAVNTEAFF.

The CDR3 bases are TGCGCCAGCAGCTTAGGACTAGCGGGAAGGGGGGATACGCAGTATTTT. This translates into CASSLGLAGRGDTQYF. The chain combines TRBV5-1 with TRBJ2-3; TRBD2 matches 12 bases. The CDR3 runs 16 residues. The V gene end was trimmed by 2 bases and the J gene end by 6 bases; junction bases not matched to a gene: 7. CDR1 and CDR2 from the germline V gene are SGHRS and YFSETQ.

The V call is TRBV2, the J call TRBJ1-6, with D maybe TRBD1 (6 bases). Germline-derived CDR1 and CDR2 are SNHLY and FYNNEI. CDR3 length: 14 residues. V was cut by 5 bases and J by 7 bases, with 12 bases left in between. The CDR3 sequence: CASSYREGNSPLHF. The CDR3 nucleotides read TGTGCCAGCAGTTACAGGGAAGGGAATTCACCCCTCCACTTT.

The genes are TRBV4-2 and TRBJ1-3; 11 positions match TRBD1. V lost 0 bases, J lost 8 bases, and 6 bases stayed unmatched. The CDR3 is 16 amino acids. The V gene's germline CDR1 is LGHNA and CDR2 YNFKEQ. In nucleotides, the CDR3 is TGTGCCAGCAGCCAAGAGGGGACAGGGGGTTGGGACACCATATATTTT. Translation: CASSQEGTGGWDTIYF.